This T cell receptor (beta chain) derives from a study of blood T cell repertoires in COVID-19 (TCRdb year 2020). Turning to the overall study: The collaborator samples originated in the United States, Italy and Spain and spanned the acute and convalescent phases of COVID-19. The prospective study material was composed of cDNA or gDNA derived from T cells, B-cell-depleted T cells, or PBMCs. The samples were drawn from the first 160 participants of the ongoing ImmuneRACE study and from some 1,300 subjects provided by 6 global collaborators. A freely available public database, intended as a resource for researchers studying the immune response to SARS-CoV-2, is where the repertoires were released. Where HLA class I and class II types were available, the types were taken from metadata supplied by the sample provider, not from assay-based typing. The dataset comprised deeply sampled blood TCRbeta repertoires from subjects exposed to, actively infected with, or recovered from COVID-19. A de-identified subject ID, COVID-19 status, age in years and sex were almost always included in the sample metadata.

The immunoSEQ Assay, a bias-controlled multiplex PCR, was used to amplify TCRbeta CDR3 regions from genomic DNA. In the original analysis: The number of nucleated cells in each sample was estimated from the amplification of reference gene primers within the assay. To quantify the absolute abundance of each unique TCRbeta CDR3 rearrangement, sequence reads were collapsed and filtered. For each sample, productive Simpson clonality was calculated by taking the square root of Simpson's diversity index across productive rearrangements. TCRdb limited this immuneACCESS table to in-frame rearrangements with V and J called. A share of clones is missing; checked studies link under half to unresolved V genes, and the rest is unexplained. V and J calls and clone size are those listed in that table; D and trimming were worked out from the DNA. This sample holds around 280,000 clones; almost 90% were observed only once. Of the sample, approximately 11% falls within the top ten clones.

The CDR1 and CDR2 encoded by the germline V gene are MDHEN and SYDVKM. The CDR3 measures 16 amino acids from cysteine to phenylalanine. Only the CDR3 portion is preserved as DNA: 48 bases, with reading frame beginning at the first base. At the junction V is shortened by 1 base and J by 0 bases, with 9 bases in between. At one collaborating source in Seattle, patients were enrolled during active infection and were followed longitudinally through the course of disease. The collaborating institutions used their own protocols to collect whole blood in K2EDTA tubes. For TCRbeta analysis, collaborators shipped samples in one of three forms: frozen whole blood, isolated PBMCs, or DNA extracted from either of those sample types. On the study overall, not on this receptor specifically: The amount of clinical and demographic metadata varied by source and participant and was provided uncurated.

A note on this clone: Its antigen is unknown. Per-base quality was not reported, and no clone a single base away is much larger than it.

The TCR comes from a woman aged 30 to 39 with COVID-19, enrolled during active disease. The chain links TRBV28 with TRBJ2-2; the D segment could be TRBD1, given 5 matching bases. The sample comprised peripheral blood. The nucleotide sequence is TGTGCCAGCAGTTTATCGACAGTCGCGAACACCGGGGAGCTGTTTTTT. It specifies CASSLSTVANTGELFF.